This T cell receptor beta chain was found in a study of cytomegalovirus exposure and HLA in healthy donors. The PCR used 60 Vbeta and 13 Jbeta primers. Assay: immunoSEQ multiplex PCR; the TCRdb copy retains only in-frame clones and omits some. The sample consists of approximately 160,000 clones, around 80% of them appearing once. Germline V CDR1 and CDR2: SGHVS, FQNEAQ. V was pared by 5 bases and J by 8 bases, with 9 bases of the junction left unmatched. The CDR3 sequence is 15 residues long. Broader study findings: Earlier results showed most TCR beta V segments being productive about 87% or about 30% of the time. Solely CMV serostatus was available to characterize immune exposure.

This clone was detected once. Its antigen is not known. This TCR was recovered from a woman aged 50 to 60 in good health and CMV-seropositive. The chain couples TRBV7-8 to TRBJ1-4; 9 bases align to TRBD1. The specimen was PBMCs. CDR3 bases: TGTGCCAGCAGCATTAACAGGGGGCGCGGGGAAAAACTGTTTTTT. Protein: CASSINRGRGEKLFF. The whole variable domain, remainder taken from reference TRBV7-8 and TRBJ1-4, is GAGVSQSPRYKVAKRGQDVALRCDPISGHVSLFWYQQALGQGPEFLTYFQNEAQLDKSGLPSDRFFAERPEGSVSTLKIQRTQQEDSAVYLCASSINRGRGEKLFFGSGTQLSVL.